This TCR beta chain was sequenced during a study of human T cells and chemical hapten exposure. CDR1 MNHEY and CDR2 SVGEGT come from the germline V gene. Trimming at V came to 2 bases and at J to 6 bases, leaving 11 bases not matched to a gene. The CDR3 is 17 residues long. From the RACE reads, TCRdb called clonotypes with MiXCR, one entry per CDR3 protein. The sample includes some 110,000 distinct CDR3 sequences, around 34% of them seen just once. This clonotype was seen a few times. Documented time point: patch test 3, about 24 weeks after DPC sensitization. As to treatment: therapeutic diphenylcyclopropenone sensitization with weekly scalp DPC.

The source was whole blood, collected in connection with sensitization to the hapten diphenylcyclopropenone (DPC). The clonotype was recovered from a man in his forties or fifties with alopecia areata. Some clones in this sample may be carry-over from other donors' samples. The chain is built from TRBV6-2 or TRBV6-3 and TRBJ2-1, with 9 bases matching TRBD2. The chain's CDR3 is CASSYAGASGKLNEQFF. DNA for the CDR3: TGTGCCAGCAGTTACGCCGGCGCTAGCGGGAAACTCAATGAGCAGTTCTTC.